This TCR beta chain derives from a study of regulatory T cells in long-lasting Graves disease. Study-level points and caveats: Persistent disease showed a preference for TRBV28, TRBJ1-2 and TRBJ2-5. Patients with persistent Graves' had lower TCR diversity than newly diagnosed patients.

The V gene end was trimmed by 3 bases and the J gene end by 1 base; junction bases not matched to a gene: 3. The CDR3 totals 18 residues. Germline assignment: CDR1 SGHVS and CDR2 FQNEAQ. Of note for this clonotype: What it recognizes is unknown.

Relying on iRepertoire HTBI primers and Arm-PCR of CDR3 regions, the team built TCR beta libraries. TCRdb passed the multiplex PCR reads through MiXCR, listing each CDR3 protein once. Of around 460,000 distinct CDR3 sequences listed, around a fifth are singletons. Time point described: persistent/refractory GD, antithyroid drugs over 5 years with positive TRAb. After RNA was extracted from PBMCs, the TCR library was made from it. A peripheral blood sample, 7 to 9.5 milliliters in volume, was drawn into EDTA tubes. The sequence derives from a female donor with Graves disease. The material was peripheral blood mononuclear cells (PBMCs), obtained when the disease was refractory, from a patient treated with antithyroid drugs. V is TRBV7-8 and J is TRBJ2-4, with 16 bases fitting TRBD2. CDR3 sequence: CASSLGLAGGQAKNIQYF. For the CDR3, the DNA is TGTGCCAGCAGCTTGGGACTAGCGGGGGGGCAGGCCAAAAACATTCAGTACTTC.